The 19 T cell receptor beta chains reported below all come from one sample, sequenced in a study of blood T cell repertoires in COVID-19. Measured with immunoSEQ multiplex PCR; TCRdb has only the in-frame clones, and not every one. Among tens of thousands of clones, approximately 88% were seen once, and the ten largest hold roughly 4%. The sequencing input was peripheral blood. These receptors were collected from a man in his fifties with active COVID-19.

The rearrangement uses TRBV6-4 and TRBJ2-3, with unresolved D. The V and J ends lost 3 bases and 0 bases respectively, with 7 bases between them. The CDR3 extends over 14 amino acids. Germline V gives CDR1 MRHNA, CDR2 SNTAGT. The CDR3 region is CASSEGESTDTQYF. The CDR3 bases are TGTGCCAGCAGTGAAGGAGAGAGCACAGATACGCAGTATTTT.

This clone was seen once. The chain carries TRBV7-2 and TRBJ2-5, with D hard to call. V was trimmed by 5 bases and J by 1 base, leaving 11 bases between them. From germline, CDR1 is SGHTA and CDR2 FQGNSA. This CDR3 has 14 residues. The CDR3 here is CASSIGGSQETQYF. The CDR3 bases are TGTGCCAGCAGCATAGGCGGCAGCCAAGAGACCCAGTACTTC.

V usage is TRBV6-1 and J usage is TRBJ1-4; 8 bases fit TRBD1. The V gene end was trimmed by 3 bases and the J gene end by 4 bases; junction bases not matched to a gene: 19. The germline V gene encodes CDR1 MNHNS and CDR2 SASEGT. This CDR3 is 20 amino acids long. Written as DNA, the CDR3 is TGTGCCAGCAGTGAGCCGCTTACAGGGGGGATAACGTTTGGTAATGAAAAACTGTTTTTT. Protein product: CASSEPLTGGITFGNEKLFF.

Concerning this clone: A junction end diverges from the germline sequence, so it may reflect a read error. J is TRBJ1-5 and V is TRBV7-4, with TRBD1 matching over 9 bases. CDR1 SGHVT and CDR2 SQSDAQ come from the germline V gene. This CDR3 region has 19 residues. The CDR3 DNA reads TGTGCCAGCAGATTAGGTGCCGGACAGGGGTTTTTAAGCAATCAGCCCCAGCATTTT. Its protein product is CASRLGAGQGFLSNQPQHF. The whole variable domain, remainder taken from reference TRBV7-4 and TRBJ1-5, is GAGVSQSPRYKVAKRGRDVALRCDSISGHVTLYWYRQTLGQGSEVLTYSQSDAQRDKSGRPSGRFSAERPERSVSTLKIQRTEQGDSAVYLCASRLGAGQGFLSNQPQHFGDGTRLSIL.

The chain combines TRBV6-6 with TRBJ2-7; TRBD1 might be the D (6 bases). V was trimmed by 8 bases and J by 3 bases, leaving 14 bases between them. CDR3 length: 13 amino acids. Germline assignment: CDR1 MNHNY and CDR2 SVGAGI (reference sequence). CDR3 loop: CASAQGNDYEQYF. CDR3 nucleotide sequence: TGTGCCAGCGCTCAGGGGAACGACTACGAGCAGTACTTC.

The chain joins TRBV6-5 to TRBJ2-5, with TRBD1 as a possible D gene (6 bases). Germline V lookup: CDR1 MNHEY, CDR2 SVGAGI. This CDR3 comprises 15 residues. The V and J ends lost 5 bases and 5 bases respectively, with 18 bases between them. CDR3 bases: TGTGCCAGCAGTCTCACCCAGGGGAGTTGGGAGACCCAGTACTTC. Amino acid sequence: CASSLTQGSWETQYF.

The genes are TRBV4-1 and TRBJ2-7; 8 positions match TRBD2. After removal of 1 base from V and 2 bases from J, the junction contained 1 base not matched to a gene. CDR1 and CDR2 from the germline V gene are MGHRA and YSYEKL. The CDR3 covers 14 residues. The CDR3 coding sequence is TGCGCCAGCAGCCAAGCGCGGGGGGCCTACGAGCAGTACTTC. Its protein product is CASSQARGAYEQYF.

The chain is built from TRBV19 and TRBJ1-6, with 8 bases identical to TRBD1. The CDR3 loop spans 14 amino acids. J gave up 5 bases and V 4 bases, and 1 base lay outside the gene matches. Germline V lookup: CDR1 LNHDA, CDR2 SQIVND (reference sequence). The chain's CDR3 is CASSTGQDNSPLHF. The CDR3 DNA sequence: TGTGCCAGTAGTACGGGACAGGATAATTCACCCCTCCACTTT.

This chain links TRBV19 with TRBJ2-7; unclear D gene. Trimming removed 1 base from V and 2 bases from J, with 6 bases in between. The CDR3 has 13 amino acids. CDR1 is LNHDA, CDR2 SQIVND, per germline (reference sequence). CDR3 loop: CASSIGPAYEQYF. The CDR3 DNA follows: TGTGCCAGTAGTATAGGGCCAGCCTACGAGCAGTACTTC.

The V gene is TRBV3-1 (or the pseudogene TRBV3-2), the J gene TRBJ2-7; 7 bases map to TRBD2. CDR1 is LGHDT and CDR2 is YNNKEL in the germline V gene (reference sequence). This CDR3 region has 14 residues. V shed 0 bases, J shed 7 bases, and the junction held 6 bases outside the gene matches. The CDR3 reads CASSQDRGVVEQYF. The CDR3 nucleotides are TGTGCCAGCAGCCAAGATCGGGGGGTCGTTGAGCAGTACTTC.

V is TRBV4-1 and J is TRBJ2-5; perhaps TRBD1 as D (6 bases). Germline V gene lookup returns CDR1 MGHRA and CDR2 YSYEKL. This CDR3 region has 16 residues. Trimming shortened V by 1 base and J by 4 bases, and 16 bases separated the two germline ends. The CDR3 spells CASSQGGPGFIETQYF. In nucleotides, the CDR3 is TGCGCCAGCAGCCAAGGGGGGCCAGGGTTTATAGAGACCCAGTACTTC.

The rearrangement links TRBV4-1 to TRBJ2-5; 13 bases align to TRBD2. CDR1 is MGHRA, CDR2 YSYEKL, per germline. The V segment lost 4 bases and the J segment 2 bases; nucleotides outside the gene matches: 4. The CDR3 covers 16 residues. CDR3 region: CASSPLGLAGQETQYF. The CDR3 region has the DNA TGCGCCAGCAGCCCATTGGGACTAGCGGGGCAAGAGACCCAGTACTTC.

This clone was seen only once. The chain has TRBV19 and TRBJ2-4; 10 bases match TRBD1. Germline CDR1 is LNHDA and CDR2 is SQIVND (reference sequence). V lost 5 bases, J lost 2 bases, and 9 bases stayed unmatched. CDR3 size: 17 residues. Written as DNA, the CDR3 is TGTGCCAGTAGTTCGGGGCCGGGACAGGGGACCAAAAACATTCAGTACTTC. It encodes CASSSGPGQGTKNIQYF.

V usage is TRBV6-2 or TRBV6-3 and J usage is TRBJ2-1; the D is unclear. This CDR3 has 12 residues. The germline gives CDR1 MNHEY, CDR2 SVGEGT. Trimming removed 2 bases at V and 8 bases at J, with 7 bases between. For the CDR3, the DNA is TGTGCCAGCAGTTACCAGAATTATGAGCAGTTCTTC. Translated, it gives CASSYQNYEQFF.

The V and J genes are TRBV25-1 and TRBJ1-5, with D possibly being TRBD1 (5 bases). Germline CDR1 and CDR2: MGHDK and SYGVNS. V lost 1 base and J 9 bases, leaving 7 bases between the germline ends. The CDR3 runs to 12 residues. CDR3 bases: TGTGCCAGCAGTGAATCGGGGGGGCCCCAGCATTTT. Its translation is CASSESGGPQHF.

The chain uses TRBV25-1 and TRBJ2-5, with a weak D call TRBD1 (6 bases). V shed 4 bases and J shed 2 bases, with 11 bases lying between them. The CDR3 is 14 amino acids. Germline CDR1 MGHDK, CDR2 SYGVNS. DNA of the CDR3: TGTGCCAGCAGTGTCCGGACAGCTCAAGAGACCCAGTACTTC. Amino acid sequence: CASSVRTAQETQYF. Complete variable domain (other parts from reference TRBV25-1 and TRBJ2-5): EADIYQTPRYLVIGTGKKITLECSQTMGHDKMYWYQQDPGMELHLIHYSYGVNSTEKGDLSSESTVSRIRTEHFPLTLESARPSHTSQYLCASSVRTAQETQYFGPGTRLLVL.

The chain is built from TRBV9 and TRBJ2-7; maybe TRBD1 (6 bases). CDR1 and CDR2 from the germline V gene are SGDLS and YYNGEE. The CDR3 length is 14 residues. V lost 0 bases to trimming and J lost 2 bases, with 9 bases between them. The DNA of the CDR3 is TGTGCCAGCAGCGTAGCTTGGGGGCCCTACGAGCAGTACTTC. Protein product: CASSVAWGPYEQYF.

Only a few counts were recorded for this clone. V usage is TRBV5-1 and J usage is TRBJ1-1; no firm D call. Trimming took off 1 base at V and 6 bases at J, with 7 bases between the two ends. Germline lookup yields CDR1 SGHRS and CDR2 YFSETQ. CDR3 length: 12 amino acids. CDR3 bases: TGCGCCAGCAGCTTGCGAGGTCCTGAAGCTTTCTTT. It specifies CASSLRGPEAFF.

CDR3 bases: TGCAGTGCTAGTCCGGGGGGCAATCAGCCCCAGCATTTT. Protein sequence: CSASPGGNQPQHF. This chain uses TRBV20-1 with TRBJ1-5, with a weak D call TRBD1 (5 bases). Germline assignment: CDR1 DFQATT and CDR2 SNEGSKA (reference sequence). The CDR3 runs to 13 residues. Trimming left V 3 bases short and J 2 bases short, with 8 bases between.